The table lists the clone carrying this T cell receptor beta chain with many counts. The target antigen is unknown. The time point here: newly diagnosed GD, antithyroid drugs for less than 3 months. Extracted RNA from PBMCs served as the source of the TCR library. The sample originates from a study of regulatory T cells in long-lasting Graves disease. Study-level findings and limits: Preferential use of TRBV28, TRBJ1-2 and TRBJ2-5 was seen in persistent disease.

The CDR3 sequence is 11 residues long. Trimming took off 6 bases at V and 5 bases at J, with 8 bases between the two ends. The germline V gene encodes CDR1 SNHLY and CDR2 FYNNEI. Through Arm-PCR of CDR3 regions and iRepertoire HTBI primers, TCR beta libraries were built. TCRdb reprocessed the multiplex PCR reads with MiXCR, giving one entry per CDR3 protein. The top ten hold approximately 9.3% of the sample, which has about 540,000 distinct CDR3 sequences, approximately 13% seen once. These sequences were also reported in another study, on T cells in Graves' hyperthyroidism and ophthalmopathy. This second study says: Each diagnosis drew on symptoms, thyroxine, TRAb, thyroid ultrasound and orbital computed tomography findings.

The sample was peripheral blood mononuclear cells (PBMCs), taken at new diagnosis, from a patient treated with antithyroid drugs. The origin of this receptor is a man aged 30-40 years with Graves disease. The chain couples TRBV2 to TRBJ2-7; D is undetermined. CDR3 sequence reads: CASSRMNEQYF. In DNA form, the CDR3 reads TGTGCCAGCAGCCGGATGAACGAGCAGTACTTC.